The source of this TCR beta chain is a study of OX40 agonist ivuxolimab in advanced cancers. In the study overall: An agonistic human IgG2 monoclonal antibody against OX40 (CD134) was given. All patients had ivuxolimab intravenously every 2 weeks at 0.01 to 10 mg/kg.

Produced via immunoSEQ multiplex PCR; TCRdb's table is partial and in-frame only. The sample includes 63,000 or so clones, approximately 88% of them seen just once. Looked up from germline, CDR1 is MGHRA and CDR2 is YSYEKL. The length of the CDR3 is 16 residues. The V gene lost 3 bases and the J gene lost 7 bases, with 19 bases spanning the gap. This clone has only one observation. Sampled blood was obtained at baseline, cycle 4 day 1, and cycle 7 day 1. The source was CD4+ or CD8+ T cells sorted from blood, collected in a trial of the OX40 agonist ivuxolimab. The clonotype comes from an adult with an advanced solid tumor such as melanoma, head and neck, liver or kidney cancer. The chain recombines TRBV4-1 with TRBJ1-3; tentative D call: TRBD1 (5 bases). CDR3 DNA sequence: TGCGCCAGCAGCCAGATCCCCGGGACTTCTAGGAACACCATATATTTT. Its protein product is CASSQIPGTSRNTIYF.